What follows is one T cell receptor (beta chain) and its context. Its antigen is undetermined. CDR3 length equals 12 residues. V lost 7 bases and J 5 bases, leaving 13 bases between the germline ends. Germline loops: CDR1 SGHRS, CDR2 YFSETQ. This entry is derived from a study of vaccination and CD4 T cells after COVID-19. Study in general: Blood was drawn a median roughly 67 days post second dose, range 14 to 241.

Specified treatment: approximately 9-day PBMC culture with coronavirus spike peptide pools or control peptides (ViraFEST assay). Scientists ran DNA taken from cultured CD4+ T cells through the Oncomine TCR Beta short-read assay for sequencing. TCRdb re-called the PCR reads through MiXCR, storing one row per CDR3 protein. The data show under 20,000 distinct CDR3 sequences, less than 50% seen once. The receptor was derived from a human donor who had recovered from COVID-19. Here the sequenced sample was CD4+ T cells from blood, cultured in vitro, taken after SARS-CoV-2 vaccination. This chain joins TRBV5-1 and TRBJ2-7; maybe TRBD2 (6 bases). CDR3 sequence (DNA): TGCGCCAGCCGCCTCGGAGGGAACGAGCAGTACTTC. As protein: CASRLGGNEQYF.